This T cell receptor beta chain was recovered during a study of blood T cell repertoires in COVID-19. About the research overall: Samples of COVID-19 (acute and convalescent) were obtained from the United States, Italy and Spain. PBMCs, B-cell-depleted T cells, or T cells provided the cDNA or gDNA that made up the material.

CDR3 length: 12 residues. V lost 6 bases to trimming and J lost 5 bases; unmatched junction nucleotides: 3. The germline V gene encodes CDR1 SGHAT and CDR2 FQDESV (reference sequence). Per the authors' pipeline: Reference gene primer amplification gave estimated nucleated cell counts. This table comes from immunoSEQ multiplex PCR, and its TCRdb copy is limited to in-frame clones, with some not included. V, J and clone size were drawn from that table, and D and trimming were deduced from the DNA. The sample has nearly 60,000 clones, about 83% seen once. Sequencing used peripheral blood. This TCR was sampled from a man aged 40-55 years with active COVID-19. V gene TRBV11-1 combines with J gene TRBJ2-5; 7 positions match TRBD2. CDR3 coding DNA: TGTGCCAGCAGACACGGGGGGGAGACCCAGTACTTC. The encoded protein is CASRHGGETQYF.